Listed below are T cell receptor beta chains from one sample, sequenced in a study of cytomegalovirus exposure and HLA in healthy donors. Clones were read by immunoSEQ multiplex PCR, and TCRdb kept only the in-frame ones, dropping some. The repertoire consists of about 150,000 clones, with 80% occurring once and the leading ten covering 1%. The sequencing sample was made of PBMCs. The source is a woman in her forties or fifties in good health and CMV-seropositive. Each CDR3 is given with its conserved first and last residue. The D gene is left open where the match is weak. Not all rows give a size; the values are once, few, many and, for expanded clones, a class.

v_gene	abundance	d_gene	j_gene	CDR3aa	CDR3nt
TRBV7-2	once	.	TRBJ2-5	CASSEMRDGETQYF	TGTGCCAGCAGCGAAATGCGGGACGGAGAGACCCAGTACTTC
TRBV7-7	.	TRBD2	TRBJ2-2	CASSLSGAGELFF	TGTGCTAGCAGCTTAAGCGGGGCCGGGGAGCTGTTTTTT
TRBV30	.	.	TRBJ1-3	CAWSGALRNTIYF	TGTGCCTGGAGTGGGGCACTTCGAAACACCATATATTTT
TRBV7-8	.	TRBD1	TRBJ1-5	CASSFTPGGTNQPQHF	TGTGCCAGCAGCTTCACCCCAGGGGGAACCAATCAGCCCCAGCATTTT
TRBV7-2	.	TRBD1	TRBJ2-7	CASSLGQGEYEQYF	TGTGCCAGCAGCTTGGGACAGGGGGAGTACGAGCAGTACTTC
TRBV7-8	few	.	TRBJ1-1	CASSFSRTANTEAFF	TGTGCCAGCAGCTTTTCGCGGACAGCTAACACTGAAGCTTTCTTT
TRBV7-9	.	TRBD1	TRBJ1-2	CASSYPGDRDGYTF	TGTGCCAGCAGCTACCCCGGGGACAGGGATGGCTACACCTTC
TRBV7-9	.	TRBD1	TRBJ1-2	CSSAQGDYGYTF	TGTTCCAGCGCTCAGGGGGACTATGGCTACACCTTC
TRBV28	once	TRBD1	TRBJ1-2	CASSSRGQGNYGYTF	TGTGCCAGCAGTTCACGGGGACAGGGAAACTATGGCTACACCTTC
TRBV4-3	.	TRBD1	TRBJ2-2	CASSQHTGVNTGELFF	TGCGCCAGCAGCCAACACACAGGGGTGAACACCGGGGAGCTGTTTTTT
TRBV6-6	.	.	TRBJ2-3	CASSYGVTGPTDTQYF	TGTGCCAGCAGTTATGGGGTCACAGGCCCTACAGATACGCAGTATTTT
TRBV6-1	.	TRBD2	TRBJ2-1	CASSGTSGGAPSSYNEQFF	TGTGCCAGCAGTGGGACTAGCGGGGGGGCACCCAGCTCCTACAATGAGCAGTTCTTC
TRBV18	.	TRBD1	TRBJ2-7	CASTRAVGQGTSYEQYF	TGTGCCAGCACCCGTGCAGTTGGACAGGGAACTTCCTACGAGCAGTACTTC
TRBV6-6	.	.	TRBJ2-3	CASRLTSSTDTQYF	TGTGCCAGCAGGCTGACTTCTAGCACAGATACGCAGTATTTT
TRBV10-3	.	TRBD1	TRBJ1-6	CAIRNRGVDSPLHF	TGTGCCATCAGGAACAGGGGAGTAGATTCACCCCTCCACTTT
TRBV18	.	.	TRBJ2-7	CASSPPNRAGYEQYF	TGTGCCAGCTCACCACCAAACAGGGCAGGCTACGAGCAGTACTTC
TRBV28	.	TRBD1	TRBJ1-2	CASSSPSTGGYGYTF	TGTGCCAGCAGTTCCCCCTCGACAGGGGGCTATGGCTACACCTTC
TRBV9	few	TRBD1	TRBJ1-2	CASTRQGGYTF	TGTGCCAGCACCCGACAGGGTGGCTACACCTTC
TRBV7-2	.	.	TRBJ1-4	CASSHADSELFF	TGTGCCAGCAGCCATGCTGACAGTGAACTGTTTTTT
TRBV5-5	.	.	TRBJ2-1	CASSPRAGGNEQFF	TGTGCCAGCAGCCCCCGGGCGGGTGGGAATGAGCAGTTCTTC
TRBV10-3	.	.	TRBJ1-1	CAIRGGAGTNTEAFF	TGTGCCATCAGGGGGGGAGCGGGAACGAACACTGAAGCTTTCTTT
TRBV30	once	TRBD1	TRBJ2-3	CAWSTGTGFADTQYF	TGTGCCTGGAGTACCGGGACAGGGTTCGCAGATACGCAGTATTTT
TRBV5-1	.	TRBD1	TRBJ2-5	CASSSRDREKTQYF	TGCGCCAGCAGCTCCCGGGACAGGGAAAAGACCCAGTACTTC
TRBV2	.	TRBD1	TRBJ2-3	CASSRTGVALTQYF	TGTGCCAGCAGCCGGACAGGGGTGGCTCTTACGCAGTATTTT
TRBV7-8	.	.	TRBJ1-2	CASSFNTNYGYTF	TGTGCCAGCAGCTTCAACACTAACTATGGCTACACCTTC
TRBV30	.	TRBD1	TRBJ1-6	CAWSETGNLLYSPLHF	TGTGCCTGGAGTGAGACAGGGAATCTTTTGTATTCACCCCTCCACTTT
TRBV5-1	.	TRBD1	TRBJ1-1	CASSLGQGDLEAFF	TGCGCCAGCAGCTTGGGACAGGGGGATCTTGAAGCTTTCTTT
TRBV5-5	.	.	TRBJ2-5	CASSLEVERARVGETQYF	TGTGCCAGCAGCTTGGAGGTCGAGCGGGCCAGGGTCGGTGAGACCCAGTACTTC
TRBV27	.	TRBD1	TRBJ1-2	CASSQYRGRGYGYTF	TGTGCCAGCAGTCAGTACAGGGGACGGGGCTATGGCTACACCTTC
TRBV29-1	.	.	TRBJ2-2	CSVVVSTNTGELFF	TGCAGCGTTGTTGTCAGTACGAACACCGGGGAGCTGTTTTTT
TRBV5-6	.	TRBD1	TRBJ2-2	CASSQDRTGELFF	TGTGCCAGCAGCCAGGACAGGACCGGGGAGCTGTTTTTT
TRBV28	few	.	TRBJ2-7	CASSLQGTTRRQYF	TGTGCCAGCAGTTTGCAGGGGACCACTCGTCGGCAGTACTTC
TRBV2	.	TRBD2	TRBJ2-1	CASQTSYNEQFF	TGTGCCAGCCAGACTAGCTATAATGAGCAGTTCTTC
TRBV5-1	.	TRBD2	TRBJ2-1	CASSLLAGGGNEQFF	TGCGCCAGCAGCTTACTAGCGGGAGGTGGAAATGAGCAGTTCTTC
TRBV5-6	.	.	TRBJ1-4	CASSLGFLAVSREKLFF	TGTGCCAGCAGCTTGGGGTTCTTAGCGGTCTCCCGTGAAAAACTGTTTTTT
TRBV11-3	.	TRBD2	TRBJ2-3	CASSERGGVYTQYF	TGTGCCAGCAGTGAGCGGGGGGGCGTATATACGCAGTATTTT
TRBV5-1	few	TRBD1	TRBJ1-1	CASSRGTGETEAFF	TGCGCCAGCAGCCGGGGCACAGGGGAGACTGAAGCTTTCTTT
TRBV7-8	.	.	TRBJ2-3	CASSLAERVERSDTQYF	TGTGCCAGCAGCTTAGCGGAGAGAGTTGAGAGATCAGATACGCAGTATTTT
TRBV18	.	.	TRBJ2-3	CASSLRPLGTDTQYF	TGTGCCAGCTCGTTACGGCCCCTAGGAACAGATACGCAGTATTTT
TRBV19	.	.	TRBJ2-1	CASSLTGTPYNEQFF	TGTGCCAGTAGCCTAACCGGGACTCCTTACAATGAGCAGTTCTTC
TRBV29-1	.	TRBD2	TRBJ2-5	CSVGGTSNVETQYF	TGCAGCGTGGGGGGGACTTCCAACGTGGAGACCCAGTACTTC
TRBV5-5	.	.	TRBJ1-2	CASSGGAGYGYTF	TGTGCCAGCAGCGGGGGGGCTGGGTATGGCTACACCTTC
TRBV11-2	.	.	TRBJ1-2	CASSLSGSNYGYTF	TGTGCCAGCAGCTTATCGGGGTCTAACTATGGCTACACCTTC
TRBV2	.	TRBD1	TRBJ1-5	CASSPDRGDQPQHF	TGTGCCAGCAGCCCAGACAGGGGAGATCAGCCCCAGCATTTT
TRBV28	.	.	TRBJ2-7	CASSYPTRDEQYF	TGTGCCAGCAGTTACCCGACTCGGGACGAGCAGTACTTC
TRBV6-1	.	.	TRBJ1-1	CASSEQGGRFGAFF	TGTGCCAGCAGTGAACAGGGTGGGCGCTTTGGAGCTTTCTTT
TRBV5-6	.	TRBD2	TRBJ2-7	CASRWGLAGGPYEQYF	TGTGCCAGCAGGTGGGGACTAGCGGGAGGGCCCTACGAGCAGTACTTC
TRBV19	.	.	TRBJ2-7	CASSIVLLLGGGSYEQYF	TGTGCCAGTAGTATAGTACTCCTCTTAGGGGGGGGCAGCTACGAGCAGTACTTC
TRBV7-6	.	.	TRBJ2-7	CASSLEQGDEQYF	TGTGCCAGCAGCTTAGAACAGGGCGACGAGCAGTACTTC
TRBV4-3	.	TRBD1	TRBJ2-5	CASSLNPPTGGMETQYF	TGCGCCAGCAGCCTAAACCCCCCGACAGGGGGCATGGAGACCCAGTACTTC
TRBV7-2	few	TRBD1	TRBJ1-6	CASSLGTGLFYNSPLHF	TGTGCCAGCAGCTTAGGGACAGGGTTGTTTTATAATTCACCCCTCCACTTT
TRBV6-6	.	.	TRBJ1-3	CASSYSPDSGNTIYF	TGTGCCAGCAGTTACTCGCCAGACTCTGGAAACACCATATATTTT
TRBV7-8	few	TRBD1	TRBJ1-6	CASSQVADRRGSPLHF	TGTGCCAGCAGCCAAGTGGCGGACAGGCGTGGATCACCCCTCCACTTT
TRBV9	.	TRBD1	TRBJ2-1	CASSVIAGQGTYNEQFF	TGTGCCAGCAGCGTAATCGCGGGACAGGGAACCTACAATGAGCAGTTCTTC
TRBV15	.	.	TRBJ2-3	CATSRDSADTQYF	TGTGCCACCAGCAGAGATTCCGCAGATACGCAGTATTTT